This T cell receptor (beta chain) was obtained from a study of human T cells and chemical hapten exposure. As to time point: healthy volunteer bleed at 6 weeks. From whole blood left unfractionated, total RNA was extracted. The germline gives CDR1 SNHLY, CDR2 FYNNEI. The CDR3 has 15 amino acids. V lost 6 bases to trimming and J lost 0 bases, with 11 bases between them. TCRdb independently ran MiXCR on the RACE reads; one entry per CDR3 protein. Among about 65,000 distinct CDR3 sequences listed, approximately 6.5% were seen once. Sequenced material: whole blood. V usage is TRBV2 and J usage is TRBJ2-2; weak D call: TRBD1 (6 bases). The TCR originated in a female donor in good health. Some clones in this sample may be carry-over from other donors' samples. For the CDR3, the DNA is TGTGCCAGCAGCCGACAGGATCCGAACACCGGGGAGCTGTTTTTT. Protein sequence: CASSRQDPNTGELFF.